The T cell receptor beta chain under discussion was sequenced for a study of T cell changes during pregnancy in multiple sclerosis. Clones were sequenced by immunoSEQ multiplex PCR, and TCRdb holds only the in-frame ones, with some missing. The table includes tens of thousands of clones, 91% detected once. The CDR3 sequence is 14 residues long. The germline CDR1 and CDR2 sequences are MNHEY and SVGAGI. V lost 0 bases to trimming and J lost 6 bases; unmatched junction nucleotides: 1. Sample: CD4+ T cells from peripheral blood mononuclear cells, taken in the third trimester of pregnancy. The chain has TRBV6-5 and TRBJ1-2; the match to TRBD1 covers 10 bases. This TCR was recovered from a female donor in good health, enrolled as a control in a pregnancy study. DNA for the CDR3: TGTGCCAGCAGTTACTCGGACAGGGGGAATGGCTACACCTTC. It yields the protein CASSYSDRGNGYTF.